The clone carrying this T cell receptor (beta chain) was recorded at least ten times. The entry originates in a study of regulatory T cells in long-lasting Graves disease. According to the study, TCR beta libraries were built with iRepertoire HTBI primers and CDR3-region Arm-PCR. Authors' processing steps: In the combined samples, 62 TRBV and 14 to 15 TRBJ segments were identified. TCRdb analysed the multiplex PCR reads with MiXCR anew, one entry per CDR3 protein. The V and J calls, along with clone size, are taken from TCRdb and not from the paper's own processing. The table lists a few hundred thousand distinct CDR3 sequences, approximately 15% of them singletons. Time point defined: newly diagnosed GD, antithyroid drugs for less than 3 months. With RNA extracted from PBMCs as input, the TCR library was made. V lost 5 bases and J lost 2; bases outside the gene matches: 11. The CDR3 sequence is 17 residues long. Germline values: CDR1 MNHEY, CDR2 SMNVEV (reference sequence).

The same data also contributed to another study, on T cells in Graves' hyperthyroidism and ophthalmopathy.

Sequenced material: peripheral blood mononuclear cells (PBMCs), taken at new diagnosis, from a patient treated with antithyroid drugs. This receptor was obtained from a woman aged 50 to 65 with Graves disease. The rearrangement links TRBV27 to TRBJ2-3; 9 nucleotides match TRBD1. CDR3 nucleotides: TGTGCCAGCAGTGCCTTGGGACAGGGACTTCCCACAGATACGCAGTATTTT. As protein: CASSALGQGLPTDTQYF.